Below are 23 T cell receptor beta chains sequenced from a single sample in a study of tissue T cells after allogeneic stem cell transplantation. Time point specified: mouse harvest day 14 after allogeneic transplant. Tail vein injection delivered 10^7 T-cell-depleted bone marrow cells and 10^6 splenic CD5+ T cells. Measured with immunoSEQ multiplex PCR; TCRdb has only the in-frame clones, and not every one. The data show about 1,400 clones, approximately 60% seen once. Sequencing input: liver tissue. The receptors stem from a female BALB/c mouse given C57BL/6 T cells with graft-versus-host disease after an allogeneic hematopoietic cell transplant.

With regard to this clone: Mouse germline and gene names are used. Partial CDR3 DNA: TGTGCCAGCAGTCTGCCTAGTCAAAACACCTTGTAC. This sequence encodes CASSLPSQNTLY. The full CDR3 reads CASSLPSQNTLYF. This chain connects TRBV26 to TRBJ2-4; D gene unclear. The read ends 1 residue early relative to the CDR3; the germline J gene fills the gap. Per the germline V gene, CDR1 is KGHPV and CDR2 is FQNQEV (reference sequence). V lost 2 bases to trimming and J lost 0 bases, with 3 bases between them. The CDR3 is 13 residues long.

A remark on this clone: The gene names given are mouse names. The CDR3 end falls 1 residue outside the read, so it is completed with the germline J gene. V and J are TRBV12-1 and TRBJ2-1; 8 nucleotides align to TRBD1. The CDR3 covers 14 residues. The germline V gene has CDR1 SGHSN and CDR2 HYEKVE. The V gene end was trimmed by 0 bases and the J gene end by 7 bases; junction bases not matched to a gene: 4. The DNA read from the CDR3 is TGTGCCAGCTCTCTCCTGGACAGGGACGCTGAGCAGTTC. It encodes CASSLLDRDAEQF. In full, the CDR3 reads CASSLLDRDAEQFF.

This clone was seen a handful of times. Mouse germline and gene names are used. Read coverage stops 1 residue before the CDR3 terminus; the germline J gene supplies the remainder. The chain is built from TRBV23 and TRBJ1-1; the table's D call of TRBD1 was not tested on the DNA. The CDR3 length is 13 residues. CDR1 and CDR2 from the germline V gene are KGHTA and FQNQQP. Here the CDR3 reads CSSSQGHNTEVFF. Partial CDR3 DNA: TGCTCCAGCAGTCAAGGACACAACACAGAAGTCTTC.

A single count supports this clone. Mouse germline and gene names are used. The missing CDR3 end, 1 residue past where the read stops, is filled in from the germline J gene. The chain uses TRBV26 and TRBJ2-5; 9 nucleotides match TRBD2. This CDR3 is built from 13 residues. V gave up 8 bases and J gave up 6 bases; unmatched junction bases: 6. Germline CDR1 and CDR2: KGHPV and FQNQEV (reference sequence). This CDR3 reads CASLGGALDTQYF. CDR3 DNA, as far as it was read: TGTGCCAGCCTTGGGGGGGCGCTGGACACCCAGTAC.

In the case of this clone: Gene labels here are mouse ones. The read is 1 residue too short to cover the CDR3 end, so that end is filled in from the germline J gene. The chain links TRBV26 to TRBJ1-4; 7 bases are a match to TRBD1. CDR1 and CDR2 (germline): KGHPV, FQNQEV (reference sequence). This CDR3 spans 14 amino acids. V dropped 5 bases and J dropped 3; count of bases not matched to a gene: 3. The CDR3 region is CASSSGTANERLFF. The CDR3 bases that were read are TGTGCCAGCAGTTCCGGGACAGCCAACGAAAGATTATTT.

About this clone itself: Gene names follow the mouse nomenclature. Read sequence stops 1 residue before the CDR3 end, and the germline J gene provides the missing end. The genes are TRBV4 and TRBJ2-5; TRBD1 aligns across 7 bases. CDR1 is LGHDT and CDR2 is YNNKQL in the germline V gene (reference sequence). This CDR3 contains 13 residues. V was clipped by 3 bases and J by 8 bases; unmatched bases: 5. CDR3 DNA, as far as it was read: TGTGCCAGCAGCTACCGGGACAGAGGCACCCAGTAC. This codes for CASSYRDRGTQY. The entire CDR3 sequence reads CASSYRDRGTQYF.

In regard to this clone: Mouse gene names and germline throughout. Incomplete CDR3 DNA: TGTGCAAGCAGCTTTATGGGGGCTAGTCAAAACACCTTGTAC. This gives the protein CASSFMGASQNTLY. The full CDR3 reads CASSFMGASQNTLYF. This chain uses TRBV16 with TRBJ2-4; D may correspond to TRBD1 or TRBD2 (6 bases each). The read ends 1 residue shy of where the CDR3 ends; the end is completed using the germline J gene. The germline V gene encodes CDR1 SGHSA and CDR2 FRNQAP. The CDR3 spans 15 residues. V was cut by 3 bases and J by 0 bases, with 10 bases left in between.

On this clone: Here the gene names and germline are mouse. The read is 1 residue too short to cover the CDR3 end, so that end is filled in from the germline J gene. J is TRBJ1-1 and V is TRBV16; D unclear. V dropped 4 bases and J dropped 0 bases, with 9 bases sitting between them. Germline CDR1 and CDR2: SGHSA and FRNQAP. CDR3 size: 14 residues. The part of the CDR3 DNA that was read is TGTGCAAGCAGCTCGACAAATGCAAACACAGAAGTCTTC. Translation: CASSSTNANTEVF. The whole CDR3 protein reads CASSSTNANTEVFF.

As to this clone: Genes and germline are mouse. The read terminates 1 residue before the CDR3 end, so the remaining end is supplied by the germline J gene. J is TRBJ2-5 and V is TRBV26, with TRBD2 matching 11 bases. The length of the CDR3 is 15 residues. CDR1 is KGHPV, CDR2 FQNQEV, per germline (reference sequence). Trimming removed 6 bases from V and 5 bases from J; junction bases left unmatched: 7. The CDR3 here is CASSQDWGDRDTQYF. Incomplete CDR3 DNA: TGTGCCAGCAGCCAGGACTGGGGGGACCGAGACACCCAGTAC.

This clone was counted a few times. Gene and germline names: mouse. The observed sequence ends 1 residue before the CDR3 terminus, with the missing tail filled in from the germline J gene. V usage is TRBV20 and J usage is TRBJ1-3; D is possibly TRBD1 (6 bases). In germline, CDR1 is GFQATS, CDR2 STVNSAI. CDR3 size: 12 residues. Trimming removed 3 bases at V and 4 bases at J, with 7 bases between. Partial CDR3 DNA: TGTGGTGCTAGCGGGACAGGAAATACGCTCTAT. Translation: CGASGTGNTLY. The entire CDR3 protein is CGASGTGNTLYF.

As concerns this clone: Mouse germline and gene names are used. Coverage ceases 1 residue before the CDR3 finishes, and the germline J gene fills in the end. This rearrangement joins TRBV3 to TRBJ1-2; tentatively, D is TRBD1 (6 bases). The CDR3 covers 13 residues. Germline values: CDR1 SNHLY, CDR2 FYNGKV (reference sequence). V was cut by 4 bases and J by 2 bases, with 8 bases left in between. The CDR3 sequence: CASSYRVNSDYTF. Incomplete CDR3 DNA: TGTGCCAGCAGCTACAGGGTTAACTCCGACTACACC.

The sample holds one count of this clone. Genes and germline are mouse. From the germline J gene comes the end of the CDR3, since the read stops 1 residue before it. This sequence joins TRBV4 and TRBJ2-1; 11 bases fit TRBD2. The CDR3 is 15 residues long. Looked up from germline, CDR1 is LGHDT and CDR2 is YNNKQL (reference sequence). V lost 4 bases and J lost 3; bases outside the gene matches: 2. The CDR3 protein is CASSSDWGGYAEQFF. Incomplete CDR3 DNA: TGTGCCAGCAGCTCCGACTGGGGGGGCTATGCTGAGCAGTTC.

About this clone itself: Mouse names are used for the genes. The CDR3 goes on 1 residue after the read ends, and that part is filled in from the germline J gene. The gene calls are TRBV13-2 and TRBJ2-3, with D perhaps TRBD1 (5 bases). The CDR3 runs to 14 residues. The V end was cut by 0 bases, the J end by 1 base, with 6 bases between. Germline CDR1 reads NNHNN; CDR2 reads SYGAGS (reference sequence). CDR3 region: CASGDARGAETLYF. CDR3 DNA, as far as it was read: TGTGCCAGCGGTGATGCCAGGGGTGCAGAAACGCTGTAT.

The sample holds a few counts of this clone. A far larger clone is off by one base, so a read error is likely. The genes are named according to mouse. The DNA ends 1 residue before the CDR3 does, and the rest of the CDR3 is filled in from the germline J gene. The rearrangement joins TRBV12-2 to TRBJ2-1; 9 bases are a match to TRBD2. Germline values: CDR1 SGHLS, CDR2 HYDKME. The CDR3 has 16 residues. After removal of 1 base from V and 7 bases from J, the junction contained 10 bases not matched to a gene. This CDR3 reads CASSLGVGGRGAEQFF. Incomplete CDR3 DNA: TGTGCCAGCTCTCTAGGGGTGGGGGGGCGCGGAGCTGAGCAGTTC.

As to this clone: Gene names and germline match the mouse. Read sequence stops 1 residue before the CDR3 end, and the germline J gene provides the missing end. The chain recombines TRBV26 with TRBJ2-7; possibly TRBD1 or TRBD2 for D (5 bases each). Per the germline V gene, CDR1 is KGHPV and CDR2 is FQNQEV (reference sequence). The CDR3 runs 12 residues. Trimming shortened V by 0 bases and J by 5 bases, and 5 bases separated the two germline ends. This CDR3 is CASSLSGDEQYF. The sequenced CDR3 bases are TGTGCCAGCAGTCTGTCGGGGGATGAACAGTAC.

Concerning this clone itself: The gene symbols are mouse symbols. The sequenced fragment ends 1 residue before the CDR3 boundary, so the rest is inferred from the germline J gene. The chain carries TRBV12-2 and TRBJ1-3, with 8 bases aligning to TRBD1. Losses at the gene ends were 1 base for V and 2 bases for J; bases not matched to a gene: 3. The CDR3 has 15 amino acids. CDR1 and CDR2 (germline): SGHLS, HYDKME. The chain's CDR3 is CASSLRGQAGNTLYF. The sequenced part of the CDR3 DNA is TGTGCCAGCTCTCTGAGGGGACAGGCTGGAAATACGCTCTAT.

The sample holds a few counts of this clone. Mouse names are used for the genes. The DNA read from the CDR3 is TGTGCCAGCAAACGGGACAAAAAACAGTAC. It translates to CASKRDKKQY. The CDR3 in full is CASKRDKKQYF. The chain recombines TRBV19 with TRBJ2-7; tentative D call: TRBD1 (6 bases). Coverage ceases 1 residue before the CDR3 finishes, and the germline J gene fills in the end. The CDR3 consists of 11 residues. Germline V gene sequence: CDR1 FNHDT, CDR2 SITEND (reference sequence). Deletions cut 6 bases from V and 8 bases from J, with 12 bases between.

This clone was found a few times. These gene names are mouse names. The sequence runs out 1 residue before the end of the CDR3; the remainder is reconstructed from the germline J gene. The chain combines TRBV13-1 with TRBJ1-3; D gene ambiguous. Deletions cut 1 base from V and 0 bases from J, with 5 bases between. CDR1 NSHNY and CDR2 SYGAGN come from the germline V gene. This CDR3 spans 14 amino acids. The CDR3 protein is CASSDLSSGNTLYF. CDR3 DNA, as far as it was read: TGTGCCAGCAGTGATTTAAGTTCTGGAAATACGCTCTAT.

For this clone: The genes and germline here are from mouse. The read gets to within 1 residue of the CDR3 end, and the germline J gene fills in the rest. The rearrangement joins TRBV3 to TRBJ1-3; D not certain. Trimming cost V 3 bases and J 0 bases, with 6 bases left between them. CDR1 is SNHLY and CDR2 is FYNGKV in the germline V gene (reference sequence). CDR3 length equals 14 residues. Incomplete CDR3 DNA: TGTGCCAGCAGCTTTTGGGGTTCTGGAAATACGCTCTAT. Protein: CASSFWGSGNTLY. The CDR3 in its entirety is CASSFWGSGNTLYF.

This clone showed up just a few times. Genes and germline come from the mouse. Coverage ceases 1 residue before the CDR3 finishes, and the germline J gene fills in the end. V is TRBV15 and J is TRBJ1-4; D is possibly TRBD1 (6 bases). V lost 6 bases and J 4 bases, leaving 15 bases between the germline ends. The CDR3 has 15 residues. CDR1 is SGHND and CDR2 is FRSKSL in the germline V gene. The CDR3 bases that were read are TGTGCCAGCAGCCTCGGGGGACAAATCAACGAAAGATTATTT. The encoded protein is CASSLGGQINERLF. The CDR3 reads in full as CASSLGGQINERLFF.

Turning to this clone: Gene names are mouse gene names. The read ends 1 residue shy of where the CDR3 ends; the end is completed using the germline J gene. This chain connects TRBV1 to TRBJ2-4; 7 bases fit TRBD2. CDR1 and CDR2 (germline): NSQYPW, LRSPGD (reference sequence). The V segment lost 0 bases and the J segment 1 base; nucleotides outside the gene matches: 1. CDR3 length equals 15 residues. The CDR3 sequence: CTCSADWGGQNTLYF. The sequenced CDR3 bases are TGCACCTGCAGTGCAGATTGGGGGGGTCAAAACACCTTGTAC.

Of note for this clone: These gene names are mouse names. CDR3 in amino acids: CASSLEQNTEVFF. Partial CDR3 DNA: TGTGCCAGCAGTTTAGAACAGAACACAGAAGTCTTC. This rearrangement joins TRBV15 to TRBJ1-1; no reliable D call. The read halts 1 residue ahead of the CDR3 end, with the missing end drawn from the germline J gene. CDR1 is SGHND and CDR2 is FRSKSL in the germline V gene. The CDR3 is 13 residues long. Trimming took 1 base from V and 0 from J, leaving 3 bases between them. Looking up the rest from reference TRBV15 and TRBJ1-1 gives the full variable domain: DAGVTQTPRHEVAEKGQTIILKCEPVSGHNDLFWYRQTKIQGLELLSYFRSKSLMEDGGAFKDRFKAEMLNSSFSTLKIQPTEPKDSAVYLCASSLEQNTEVFFGKGTRLTVV.

As to this clone: Gene names follow the mouse nomenclature. The read terminates 1 residue ahead of where the CDR3 ends, so the germline J gene completes it. The V gene is TRBV12-2, the J gene TRBJ2-4, with TRBD2 matching 9 bases. The germline gives CDR1 SGHLS, CDR2 HYDKME. Germline trimming cut 0 bases from V and 0 bases from J; bases unmatched to any gene: 3. The CDR3 totals 16 residues. Incomplete CDR3 DNA: TGTGCCAGCTCTCTCGGGGACTGGGATAGTCAAAACACCTTGTAC. Protein: CASSLGDWDSQNTLY. From start to end, the CDR3 is CASSLGDWDSQNTLYF.